This entry lists 23 T cell receptor beta chains sequenced from one sample in a study of T cell repertoires in cytomegalovirus infection. Antigen specificity for these receptors is unknown. Each CDR3 protein gets one entry after TCRdb re-called the reads with MiXCR. The sample records about a million distinct CDR3 sequences, roughly 30% being singletons. The sample in question was cultured CD8+ T cells from PBMCs, obtained from culture after CMV antigen stimulation. The receptors were gathered from a human donor in good health (CMV status not recorded). Some clones in this sample may be carry-over from other donors' samples.

This clonotype has just a few counts. This chain connects TRBV20-1 to TRBJ2-2, with D possibly being TRBD2 (5 bases). Trimming removed 3 bases from V and 5 bases from J, with 10 bases in between. CDR3 length equals 13 residues. CDR1 DFQATT and CDR2 SNEGSKA come from the germline V gene (reference sequence). The DNA for the CDR3 is TGCAGTGCTAGGTCCGGGGAAACCGGGGAGCTGTTTTTT. Its protein is CSARSGETGELFF.

The chain joins TRBV7-8 to TRBJ1-2; D is uncertain. V dropped 1 base and J dropped 7 bases, with 13 bases sitting between them. This CDR3 has 14 residues. Germline V gene data show CDR1 as SGHVS and CDR2 as FQNEAQ. The CDR3 spells CASSLEAGPSGYTF. Written as DNA, the CDR3 is TGTGCCAGCAGCTTAGAGGCGGGTCCTAGTGGCTACACCTTC.

V usage is TRBV4-1 and J usage is TRBJ2-7; TRBD2 might be the D (6 bases). Per germline, CDR1 MGHRA and CDR2 YSYEKL. Trimming took 1 base from V and 2 from J, leaving 9 bases between them. CDR3 length equals 14 residues. The CDR3 region is CASSQVPGAYEQYF. The CDR3 DNA follows: TGCGCCAGCAGCCAAGTTCCGGGGGCCTACGAGCAGTACTTC.

This clonotype was counted at least ten times. The rearrangement links TRBV7-8 to TRBJ2-2; 8 positions match TRBD1. Trimming took 2 bases from V and 9 from J; bases not matched to a gene: 26. The CDR3 is 21 residues long. Germline CDR1 and CDR2: SGHVS and FQNEAQ. This chain's CDR3 is CASSLPHPSRGQDPNTRELFF. CDR3 DNA: TGTGCCAGCAGCTTACCACATCCCTCGAGGGGACAGGATCCCAATACCAGGGAGCTGTTTTTT.

V gene TRBV6-4 combines with J gene TRBJ1-1; 10 bases are shared with TRBD1. This CDR3 region has 14 residues. Looked up from germline, CDR1 is MRHNA and CDR2 is SNTAGT. The V and J ends lost 4 bases and 5 bases, in that order; junction bases with no gene match: 4. In nucleotides, the CDR3 is TGTGCCAGCAGTGCGGGACAGGGGAGGACTGAAGCTTTCTTT. This gives the protein CASSAGQGRTEAFF.

The J gene is TRBJ2-1, the V gene TRBV11-3; 8 nucleotides line up with TRBD1. The CDR3 is 14 amino acids. Germline-derived CDR1 and CDR2 are SGHNT and YENEEA. The ends lost 4 bases at V and 6 bases at J; junction bases unmatched: 5. CDR3 nucleotides: TGTGCCAGCAGCTACAACGACAGGGGCAATGAGCAGTTCTTC. Translation: CASSYNDRGNEQFF.

This clonotype was counted a few times. The rearrangement uses TRBV12-3 or TRBV12-4 and TRBJ1-2, with D maybe TRBD1 (5 bases). The germline V and J ends were trimmed by 6 bases and 5 bases, with 16 bases remaining between them. This CDR3 contains 14 residues. The CDR3: CASRSTDYTYGYTF. DNA of the CDR3: TGTGCCAGCAGGTCGACAGACTATACGTATGGCTACACCTTC.

This clonotype was observed at least ten times. The chain combines TRBV7-2 with TRBJ2-5; D remains unclear. Germline CDR1 SGHTA, CDR2 FQGNSA. V was trimmed by 2 bases and J by 2 bases, leaving 9 bases between them. The CDR3 is 14 residues long. The CDR3 region is CASSLPPIQETQYF. The DNA of the CDR3 is TGTGCCAGCAGCTTACCGCCAATTCAAGAGACCCAGTACTTC.

With regard to this clonotype: The junction departs from germline at one end; a sequencing error may be responsible. This chain connects TRBV5-4 to TRBJ2-7; 7 nucleotides agree with TRBD1. Germline CDR1 reads SGHNT; CDR2 reads YYREEE (reference sequence). This CDR3 comprises 14 residues. CDR3 loop: CASSSPGQDRAVVF. The CDR3 DNA reads as TGTGCCAGCAGCTCCCCTGGACAGGATAGGGCTGTCGTCTTC.

The gene calls are TRBV18 and TRBJ2-7, with 9 bases matching TRBD1. The CDR3 length is 14 residues. V was pared by 5 bases and J by 3 bases, with 5 bases of the junction left unmatched. Germline V gives CDR1 KGHSH, CDR2 LQKENI. The CDR3 DNA reads as TGTGCCAGCTCAGGACAGGGGTTTTTCTACGAGCAGTACGTC. Its translation: CASSGQGFFYEQYV.

Turning to this clonotype: This could be a read error, since a much larger clone is one nucleotide away. The chain employs TRBV12-3 or TRBV12-4 and TRBJ2-1, with D possibly TRBD1 on 5 matching bases. The J call may be faulty, since TRBJ2-7 better matches the DNA end. This CDR3 is built from 14 residues. Here the CDR3 reads CASSWTISYNEQYF. The CDR3 DNA follows: TGTGCCAGCAGTTGGACAATCTCCTACAATGAGCAGTACTTC.

This clonotype has ten or more counts. One end of the junction fails to match germline, which may point to a read error. J is TRBJ1-2 and V is TRBV5-1; TRBD1 is a possible D gene (5 bases). The CDR3 covers 13 residues. CDR1 and CDR2 from the germline V gene are SGHRS and YFSETQ. The CDR3 spells CASSLNRNYGYTF. The CDR3 nucleotides are TGTGCCAGCAGTTTAAACAGGAACTATGGCTACACCTTC.

This clonotype was detected many times. The chain has TRBV4-1 and TRBJ1-1; no clear D gene. Germline values: CDR1 MGHRA, CDR2 YSYEKL. This CDR3 region has 12 residues. Between the trimmed V and J ends, which lost 1 base and 6 bases, there was a span of 6 bases. The CDR3 nucleotides are TGCGCCAGCAGCCAAGGTTTCTCTGAAGCTTTCTTT. It encodes CASSQGFSEAFF.

The rearrangement links TRBV6-5 to TRBJ2-1, with TRBD2 matching 10 bases. J gave up 4 bases and V 0 bases, and 9 bases lay outside the gene matches. CDR1 is MNHEY, CDR2 SVGAGI, per germline. The length of the CDR3 is 18 residues. The CDR3 nucleotides are TGTGCCAGCAGTTACTCTCTAGCGGGGGTTCCCAAATACAATGAGCAGTTCTTC. Translating it yields CASSYSLAGVPKYNEQFF.

This clonotype was seen ten or more times. The chain employs TRBV7-8 and TRBJ2-7; TRBD1 aligns across 10 bases. Germline V CDR1 and CDR2: SGHVS, FQNEAQ. This CDR3 region has 15 residues. J was trimmed by 4 bases and V by 5 bases; bases with no gene match: 8. Here the CDR3 reads CASSPGTGARYEQYF. The CDR3 DNA reads TGTGCCAGCAGCCCCGGGACAGGGGCTCGGTACGAGCAGTACTTC.

The chain uses TRBV7-6 and TRBJ1-6; 8 nucleotides align to TRBD1. The CDR3 is 13 amino acids. Germline assignment: CDR1 SGHVS and CDR2 FNYEAQ. CDR3 nucleotide sequence: TGTGCTGGCAGCATGGACAGGGAATCACCCCTCCACTTT. Translating gives CAGSMDRESPLHF.

This clonotype showed up many times. The rearrangement links TRBV7-8 to TRBJ1-5, with D possibly being TRBD1 (5 bases). Between the trimmed V and J ends, which lost 5 bases and 5 bases, there was a span of 19 bases. CDR1 SGHVS and CDR2 FQNEAQ come from the germline V gene. CDR3 length: 16 amino acids. The chain's CDR3 is CASSPKASGLDQPQHF. CDR3 sequence (DNA): TGTGCCAGCAGCCCTAAAGCCTCGGGGCTTGATCAGCCCCAGCATTTT. Using reference TRBV7-8 and TRBJ1-5 for the parts outside the CDR3, the full variable domain is GAGVSQSPRYKVAKRGQDVALRCDPISGHVSLFWYQQALGQGPEFLTYFQNEAQLDKSGLPSDRFFAERPEGSVSTLKIQRTQQEDSAVYLCASSPKASGLDQPQHFGDGTRLSIL.

This clonotype was recorded a few times. The chain employs TRBV4-2 and TRBJ2-1; 11 bases fit TRBD2. This CDR3 region has 16 residues. The V and J ends lost 2 bases and 2 bases, in that order; junction bases with no gene match: 2. Germline lookup yields CDR1 LGHNA and CDR2 YNFKEQ. CDR3 protein: CASSQRTSGPYNEQFF. CDR3 bases: TGTGCCAGCAGCCAACGGACTAGCGGGCCCTACAATGAGCAGTTCTTC.

This sequence joins TRBV4-1 and TRBJ2-1; D may be TRBD1 or TRBD2 (6 bases each). This CDR3 has 12 residues. Germline values: CDR1 MGHRA, CDR2 YSYEKL. Deletions cut 3 bases from V and 10 bases from J, with 10 bases between. Here the CDR3 reads CASSQGGGEQFF. The CDR3 DNA is TGCGCCAGCAGCCAGGGGGGCGGAGAGCAGTTCTTC.

This clonotype was seen a handful of times. This chain uses TRBV14 with TRBJ1-2; D is unclear. Germline V CDR1 and CDR2: SGHDN, FVKESK. Trimming removed 1 base at V and 7 bases at J, with 10 bases between. The CDR3 totals 13 residues. The CDR3 protein is CASSQVGRPGYTF. CDR3 DNA sequence: TGTGCCAGCAGCCAAGTCGGGAGGCCTGGCTACACCTTC. The whole variable domain, remainder taken from reference TRBV14 and TRBJ1-2, is EAGVTQFPSHSVIEKGQTVTLRCDPISGHDNLYWYRRVMGKEIKFLLHFVKESKQDESGMPNNRFLAERTGGTYSTLKVQPAELEDSGVYFCASSQVGRPGYTFGSGTRLTVV.

The rearrangement uses TRBV6-8 and TRBJ2-5, with 9 bases aligning to TRBD2. CDR3 length: 16 amino acids. CDR1 is MNHGY, CDR2 SAAAGT, per germline. V lost 6 bases to trimming and J lost 5 bases; unmatched junction nucleotides: 13. The CDR3 sequence: CASRSIGGGGVETQYF. The CDR3 nucleotides are TGTGCCAGCAGATCGATTGGCGGGGGGGGGGTTGAGACCCAGTACTTC.

V gene TRBV20-1 combines with J gene TRBJ1-2, with D perhaps matching TRBD1 (6 bases). The V gene lost 6 bases and the J gene lost 8 bases, with 28 bases spanning the gap. This CDR3 region has 16 residues. Germline-derived CDR1 and CDR2 are DFQATT and SNEGSKA (reference sequence). CDR3 amino acids: CSALTPGDTKPDGYTF. Written as DNA, the CDR3 is TGCAGTGCCCTAACGCCGGGGGACACCAAACCAGACGGCTACACCTTC.

The chain uses TRBV24-1 and TRBJ2-5; 7 positions agree with TRBD2. V lost 4 bases and J lost 1; bases outside the gene matches: 8. The CDR3 totals 16 residues. The V gene's germline CDR1 is KGHDR and CDR2 SFDVKD. In DNA, the CDR3 is TGTGCCACCAGTGACCGTAAGCGGGGAGGCCAAGAGACCCAGTACTTC. This sequence encodes CATSDRKRGGQETQYF.